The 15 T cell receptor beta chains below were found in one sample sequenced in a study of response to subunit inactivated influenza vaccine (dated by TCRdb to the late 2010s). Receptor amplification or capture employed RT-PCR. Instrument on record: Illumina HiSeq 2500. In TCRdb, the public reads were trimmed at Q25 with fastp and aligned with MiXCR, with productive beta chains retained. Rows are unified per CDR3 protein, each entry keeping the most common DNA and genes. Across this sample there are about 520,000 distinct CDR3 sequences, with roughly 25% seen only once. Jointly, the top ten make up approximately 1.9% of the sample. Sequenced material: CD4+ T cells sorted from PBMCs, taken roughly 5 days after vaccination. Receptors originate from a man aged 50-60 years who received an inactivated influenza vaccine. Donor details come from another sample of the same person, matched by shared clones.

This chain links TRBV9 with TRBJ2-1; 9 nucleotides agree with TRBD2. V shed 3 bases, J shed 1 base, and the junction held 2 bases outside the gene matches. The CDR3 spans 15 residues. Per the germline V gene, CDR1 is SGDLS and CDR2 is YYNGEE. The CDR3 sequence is CASSGGLASYNEQFF. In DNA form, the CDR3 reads TGTGCCAGCAGCGGGGGACTAGCATCCTACAATGAGCAGTTCTTC.

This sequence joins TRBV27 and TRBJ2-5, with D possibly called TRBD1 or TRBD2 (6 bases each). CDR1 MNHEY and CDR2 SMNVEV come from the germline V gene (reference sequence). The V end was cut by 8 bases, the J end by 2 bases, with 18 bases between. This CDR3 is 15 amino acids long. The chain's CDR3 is CASAPEGGLQETQYF. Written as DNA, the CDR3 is TGTGCCAGCGCCCCAGAGGGGGGCCTTCAAGAGACCCAGTACTTC.

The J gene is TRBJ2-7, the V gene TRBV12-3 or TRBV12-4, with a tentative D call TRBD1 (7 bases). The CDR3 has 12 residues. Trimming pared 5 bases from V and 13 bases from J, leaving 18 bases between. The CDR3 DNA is TGTGCCAGCAGTCGGGACAGCTCAGGACTATACTTC. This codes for CASSRDSSGLYF.

CDR3 DNA sequence: TGTGCCAGCAGTGTCGACATGAGAAGGGAGACCCAGTACTTC. This codes for CASSVDMRRETQYF. The chain couples TRBV2 to TRBJ2-5, with D unresolved. Trimming removed 4 bases from V and 5 bases from J, with 14 bases in between. From germline, CDR1 is SNHLY and CDR2 FYNNEI. The CDR3 consists of 14 residues.

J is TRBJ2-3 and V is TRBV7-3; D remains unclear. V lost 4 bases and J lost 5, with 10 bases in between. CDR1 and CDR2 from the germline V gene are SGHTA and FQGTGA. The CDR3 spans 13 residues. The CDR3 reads CASSSSNIDTQYF. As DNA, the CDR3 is TGTGCCAGCAGCTCGAGTAACATAGATACGCAGTATTTT.

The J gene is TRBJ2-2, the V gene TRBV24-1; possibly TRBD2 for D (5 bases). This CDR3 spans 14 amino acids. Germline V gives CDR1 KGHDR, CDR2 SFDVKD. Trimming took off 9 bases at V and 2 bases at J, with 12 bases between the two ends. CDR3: CATRGPGNTGELFF. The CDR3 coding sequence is TGTGCCACCCGCGGGCCTGGTAACACCGGGGAGCTGTTTTTT.

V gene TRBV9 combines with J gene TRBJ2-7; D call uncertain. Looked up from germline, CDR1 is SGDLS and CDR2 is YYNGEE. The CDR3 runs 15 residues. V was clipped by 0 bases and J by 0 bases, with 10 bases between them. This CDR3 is CASSVEAASSYEQYF. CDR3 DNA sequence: TGTGCCAGCAGCGTAGAAGCCGCCAGCTCCTACGAGCAGTACTTC.

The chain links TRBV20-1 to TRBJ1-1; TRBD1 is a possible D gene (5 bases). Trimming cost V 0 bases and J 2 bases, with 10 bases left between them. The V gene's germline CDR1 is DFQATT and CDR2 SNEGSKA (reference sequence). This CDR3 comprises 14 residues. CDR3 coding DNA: TGCAGTGCTAGAGATCCCAGGGATAACACTGAAGCTTTCTTT. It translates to CSARDPRDNTEAFF.

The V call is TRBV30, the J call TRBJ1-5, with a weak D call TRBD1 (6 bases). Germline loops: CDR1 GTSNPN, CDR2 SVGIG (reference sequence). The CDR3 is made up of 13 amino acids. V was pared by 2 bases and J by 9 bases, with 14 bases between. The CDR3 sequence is CAWSRPGERPQHF. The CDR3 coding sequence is TGTGCCTGGAGTCGACCAGGGGAGAGGCCCCAGCATTTT.

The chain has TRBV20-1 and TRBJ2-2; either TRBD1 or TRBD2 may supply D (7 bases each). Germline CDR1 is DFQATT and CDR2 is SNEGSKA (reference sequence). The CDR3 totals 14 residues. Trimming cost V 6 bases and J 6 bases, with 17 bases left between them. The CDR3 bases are TGCAGTGCGTTCAGGGGGGGGGCAGCCGGGGAGCTGTTTTTT. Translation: CSAFRGGAAGELFF.

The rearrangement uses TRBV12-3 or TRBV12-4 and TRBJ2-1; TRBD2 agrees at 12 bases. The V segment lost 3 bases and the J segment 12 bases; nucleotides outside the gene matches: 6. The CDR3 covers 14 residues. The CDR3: CASSFRTSGIRQFF. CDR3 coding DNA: TGTGCCAGCAGTTTCCGGACTAGCGGGATACGGCAGTTCTTC.

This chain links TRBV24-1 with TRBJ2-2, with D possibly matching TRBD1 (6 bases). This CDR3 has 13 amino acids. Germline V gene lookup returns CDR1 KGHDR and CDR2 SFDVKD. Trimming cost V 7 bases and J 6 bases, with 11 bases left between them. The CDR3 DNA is TGTGCCACCAGGGATGGGGGCCCCGGGGAGCTGTTTTTT. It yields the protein CATRDGGPGELFF.

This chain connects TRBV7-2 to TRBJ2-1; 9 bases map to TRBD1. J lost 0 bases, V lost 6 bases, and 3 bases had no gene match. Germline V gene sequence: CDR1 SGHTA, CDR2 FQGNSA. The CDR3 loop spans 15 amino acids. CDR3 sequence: CASRRDRDSYNEQFF. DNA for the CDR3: TGTGCCAGCAGACGGGACAGGGACTCCTACAATGAGCAGTTCTTC.

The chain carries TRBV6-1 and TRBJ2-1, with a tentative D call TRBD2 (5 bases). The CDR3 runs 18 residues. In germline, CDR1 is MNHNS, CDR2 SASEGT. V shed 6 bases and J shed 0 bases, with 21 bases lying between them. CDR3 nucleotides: TGTGCCAGCAGCTCTAGCAATAACGGGCCCTACTCCTACAATGAGCAGTTCTTC. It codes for CASSSSNNGPYSYNEQFF.

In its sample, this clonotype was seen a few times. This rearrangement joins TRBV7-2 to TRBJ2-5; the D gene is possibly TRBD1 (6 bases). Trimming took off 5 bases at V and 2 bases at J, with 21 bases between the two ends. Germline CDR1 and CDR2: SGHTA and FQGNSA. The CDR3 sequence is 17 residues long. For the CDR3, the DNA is TGTGCCAGCAGCCCGCCGCCCACAGGGTGGTGGCAAGAGACCCAGTACTTC. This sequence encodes CASSPPPTGWWQETQYF.